These T cell receptor beta chains were read from a single sample in a study of T-cell reconstitution after alpha-beta-depleted transplantation in children. TCRdb processed the PCR reads anew with MiXCR; each CDR3 protein has one entry. This sample has a few hundred thousand distinct CDR3 sequences, with 23% found just once. This specimen consisted of PBMCs, mostly from graft donor cells, obtained 180 days after TCRalphabeta/CD19-depleted stem cell transplant. The origin of the receptors is a male patient younger than 18 who had a stem cell transplant for acute lymphoblastic leukemia, so the T cells may come from the graft donor. The CDR3 runs from the conserved cysteine through the conserved F or W. The D gene is left open where the match is weak. For some rows the clone size is stated as once, few or many, or as a class when expanded; others skip it.

- | TRBJ1-5 | 14 | TRBV27 | - | CASSFRRLGQPQHF | TGTGCCAGCAGTTTCAGGAGGCTGGGACAGCCCCAGCATTTT
- | TRBJ1-2 | 13 | TRBV7-9 | once | CATRHRTNYGYTF | TGTGCCACTCGACACAGGACTAACTATGGCTACACCTTC
- | TRBJ1-5 | 16 | TRBV7-9 | once | CASSLVAESFNQPQHF | TGTGCCAGCAGCTTAGTGGCGGAGAGTTTCAATCAGCCCCAGCATTTT
- | TRBJ1-4 | 14 | TRBV12-3/TRBV12-4 | - | CASSSRQVHEKLFF | TGTGCCAGCAGTTCTCGACAGGTTCATGAAAAACTGTTTTTT
- | TRBJ1-4 | 10 | TRBV20-1 | - | CSAGGEKLFF | TGCAGTGCAGGGGGGGAAAAACTGTTTTTT
- | TRBJ2-1 | 16 | TRBV5-1 | few | CASSLVGGLAPDEQFF | TGCGCCAGCAGCTTGGTGGGCGGCTTAGCCCCGGATGAGCAGTTCTTC
- | TRBJ2-7 | 17 | TRBV5-1 | - | CASSSRYRVATTYEQYF | TGCGCCAGCAGCTCCAGATACAGGGTAGCGACTACCTACGAGCAGTACTTC
- | TRBJ2-1 | 14 | TRBV18 | - | CATRELGEYNEQFF | TGTGCCACCAGAGAACTAGGAGAATACAATGAGCAGTTCTTC
- | TRBJ1-2 | 13 | TRBV20-1 | - | CSARTRTNYGYTF | TGCAGTGCTAGAACACGGACTAACTATGGCTACACCTTC
TRBD2 | TRBJ2-7 | 15 | TRBV5-6 | few | CASSLGTRPVNEQYF | TGTGCCAGCAGCTTGGGGACTAGGCCCGTCAACGAGCAGTACTTC
TRBD1 | TRBJ2-4 | 16 | TRBV5-1 | few | CASSSGQLQAKNIQYF | TGCGCCAGCAGCTCGGGACAGCTCCAAGCCAAAAACATTCAGTACTTC
- | TRBJ1-3 | 20 | TRBV4-1 | - | CASSQVWGRWQGRSGNTIYF | TGCGCCAGCAGCCAAGTCTGGGGGCGTTGGCAGGGGCGGAGTGGAAACACCATATATTTT
- | TRBJ2-4 | 13 | TRBV28 | - | CASNHPGGLGQHF | TGTGCCAGCAACCACCCCGGGGGGCTGGGCCAGCACTTC
TRBD2 | TRBJ2-1 | 21 | TRBV11-1 | - | CASSLARLAGGNPKSYNEQFF | TGTGCCAGCAGCTTAGCGCGTCTAGCGGGAGGGAATCCCAAGTCCTACAATGAGCAGTTCTTC
TRBD2 | TRBJ2-1 | 17 | TRBV7-9 | - | CASSSGVASGRMDEQFF | TGTGCCAGCAGTTCCGGAGTCGCTAGCGGGAGGATGGATGAGCAGTTCTTC
- | TRBJ2-1 | 16 | TRBV7-8 | few | CASSSKGLPLVNEQFF | TGTGCCAGCAGCTCAAAGGGACTTCCTCTGGTCAATGAGCAGTTCTTC
- | TRBJ1-2 | 15 | TRBV15 | - | CATSRVGDLNYGDTF | TGTGCCACCAGCAGAGTCGGGGACCTGAACTATGGCGACACCTTC
TRBD1 | TRBJ2-1 | 15 | TRBV24-1 | few | CATRAGGQGYNEQFF | TGTGCCACCAGGGCGGGCGGACAGGGGTACAATGAGCAGTTCTTC
- | TRBJ1-1 | 14 | TRBV12-3/TRBV12-4 | few | CASSWGGMNTEAFF | TGTGCCAGCAGTTGGGGGGGAATGAACACTGAAGCTTTCTTT
- | TRBJ1-1 | 13 | TRBV5-1 | many | CASSVQGNTEAFF | TGTGCCAGCAGCGTGCAGGGAAACACTGAAGCTTTCTTT
TRBD2 | TRBJ2-1 | 15 | TRBV5-1 | few | CASSSRLAGEGEQFF | TGCGCCAGCAGCAGCAGACTAGCGGGAGAAGGTGAGCAGTTCTTC
- | TRBJ2-1 | 13 | TRBV7-9 | few | CAIRQREDNEQFF | TGTGCCATCCGACAGAGAGAAGACAATGAGCAGTTCTTC
TRBD1 | TRBJ1-2 | 13 | TRBV28 | few | CASTLRGLYGYTF | TGTGCCAGCACTCTTAGGGGGCTCTATGGCTACACCTTC
TRBD2 | TRBJ2-2 | 16 | TRBV5-1 | many | CASSVGLAGTVGELFF | TGCGCCAGCAGCGTCGGACTAGCGGGAACGGTCGGGGAGCTGTTTTTT
TRBD1 | TRBJ2-7 | 15 | TRBV4-1 | - | CASSRPGQGPNEQYF | TGCGCCAGCAGCAGACCGGGACAGGGACCCAACGAGCAGTACTTC
- | TRBJ2-7 | 12 | TRBV29-1 | - | CSVGTPHNEQYF | TGCAGCGTTGGGACACCTCACAACGAGCAGTACTTC
- | TRBJ2-1 | 11 | TRBV6-5 | many | CASSSLGEQFF | TGTGCCAGCAGCTCCCTAGGTGAGCAGTTCTTC
TRBD2 | TRBJ2-2 | 16 | TRBV2 | few | CASSDPGLAYTGELFF | TGTGCCAGCAGCGACCCGGGACTAGCCTATACCGGGGAGCTGTTTTTT
TRBD1 | TRBJ1-5 | 14 | TRBV5-1 | - | CASSAGQGSQPQHF | TGCGCCAGCAGCGCCGGACAGGGAAGTCAGCCCCAGCATTTT
- | TRBJ1-6 | 17 | TRBV15 | - | CATSPKFRWDYNSPLHF | TGTGCCACCAGCCCAAAATTCCGTTGGGATTATAATTCACCCCTCCACTTT
- | TRBJ1-1 | 14 | TRBV4-1 | - | CASSTTTGYTEAFF | TGCGCCAGCAGCACTACAACAGGGTACACTGAAGCTTTCTTT
TRBD1 | TRBJ2-7 | 17 | TRBV5-1 | few | CASRDRGRWSGSYEQYF | TGCGCCAGCAGGGACAGGGGGCGCTGGTCGGGCTCCTACGAGCAGTACTTC
TRBD2 | TRBJ2-7 | 16 | TRBV5-5 | - | CASSLGLAVDSYEQYF | TGTGCCAGCAGCTTGGGACTAGCGGTCGACTCCTACGAGCAGTACTTC
TRBD2 | TRBJ2-3 | 15 | TRBV20-1 | - | CSASSGRGNTDTQYF | TGCAGTGCTAGTAGCGGGAGAGGCAACACAGATACGCAGTATTTT
- | TRBJ1-5 | 16 | TRBV20-1 | - | CSALRRRQTSNQPQHF | TGCAGTGCACTGCGACGACGACAGACTAGCAATCAGCCCCAGCATTTT
TRBD1 | TRBJ2-3 | 17 | TRBV7-9 | - | CASSLAGQGYRTDTQYF | TGTGCCAGCAGCTTAGCGGGACAGGGTTACAGGACAGATACGCAGTATTTT
- | TRBJ2-1 | 18 | TRBV9 | - | CASSVGADGFTSYNEQFF | TGTGCCAGCAGCGTAGGGGCTGATGGGTTTACCTCCTACAATGAGCAGTTCTTC
- | TRBJ2-1 | 16 | TRBV7-9 | - | CASRPRGGQPYNEQFF | TGTGCCAGCAGACCCAGGGGGGGGCAGCCCTACAATGAGCAGTTCTTC
- | TRBJ1-5 | 14 | TRBV28 | few | CAATPTGVDQPQHF | TGTGCCGCCACACCTACAGGAGTGGATCAGCCCCAGCATTTT
- | TRBJ2-1 | 14 | TRBV7-7 | few | CASSPGTLYNEQFF | TGTGCCAGCAGCCCCGGGACACTCTACAATGAGCAGTTCTTC
TRBD2 | TRBJ2-7 | 15 | TRBV12-3/TRBV12-4 | few | CASSFSGTRAYEQYF | TGTGCCAGCAGTTTTTCCGGGACTAGGGCCTACGAGCAGTACTTC
- | TRBJ2-4 | 17 | TRBV7-9 | - | CASSLGGGNLAKNIQYF | TGTGCCAGCAGCTTAGGAGGCGGGAACCTAGCCAAAAACATTCAGTACTTC
- | TRBJ1-1 | 17 | TRBV7-9 | few | CASRDRGRGWVAPEAFF | TGTGCCAGCAGGGACCGGGGGAGAGGCTGGGTGGCTCCTGAAGCTTTCTTT
TRBD2 | TRBJ2-5 | 16 | TRBV24-1 | - | CATSGLAGVRGETQYF | TGTGCCACCAGCGGACTAGCGGGAGTTCGGGGAGAGACCCAGTACTTC
- | TRBJ1-5 | 14 | TRBV7-8 | few | CASSSPRGISAQHF | TGTGCCAGCAGCTCCCCCAGGGGAATCTCAGCCCAGCATTTT
TRBD2 | TRBJ2-7 | 15 | TRBV7-3 | - | CASSYGLAPTYEQYF | TGTGCCAGCAGCTACGGACTAGCGCCCACCTACGAGCAGTACTTC
TRBD1 | TRBJ1-2 | 15 | TRBV29-1 | few | CSVEKTGANPYGYTF | TGCAGCGTTGAAAAGACAGGGGCGAATCCTTATGGCTACACCTTC
- | TRBJ1-1 | 12 | TRBV20-1 | few | CSASDPNTEAFF | TGCAGTGCTTCGGACCCGAACACTGAAGCTTTCTTT
TRBD2 | TRBJ2-1 | 18 | TRBV5-6 | few | CASSLLGLAGGPHNEQFF | TGTGCCAGCAGCCTTCTCGGACTAGCGGGAGGGCCCCACAATGAGCAGTTCTTC
TRBD2 | TRBJ2-7 | 14 | TRBV5-1 | few | CASSLRLADYEQYF | TGCGCCAGCAGCCTAAGGCTAGCGGACTACGAGCAGTACTTC
- | TRBJ1-1 | 15 | TRBV25-1 | - | CASSESVGGYTEAFF | TGTGCCAGCAGTGAATCGGTAGGAGGATACACTGAAGCTTTCTTT
- | TRBJ1-2 | 17 | TRBV10-3 | - | CATLRPYGRQVNYGYTF | TGTGCCACTCTACGCCCCTACGGGAGACAGGTTAACTATGGCTACACCTTC